This TCR beta chain was identified in a study of blood T cells in healthy people across ages. A second PCR of about 6 to 11 cycles used a sample-barcoded 5' primer and a J-beta primer mix. One entry per CDR3 protein, called by TCRdb with MiXCR from the 5' RACE reads. Counted here are 650,000 to 700,000 distinct CDR3 sequences, 32% occurring once; the ten biggest clones make up 15%. Donors ranged from roughly 6 to 90 years old and were healthy Caucasians in Russia. In its sample, this clonotype was seen many times. Sequenced: blood. This clonotype was sampled from a woman of 80 years or more in good health.

CDR3: CASSLHPRSYEQYF. CDR3 DNA: TGTGCCAGCAGTTTACACCCCAGGTCCTACGAGCAGTACTTC. This chain joins TRBV27 and TRBJ2-7; D call uncertain. V was cut by 2 bases and J by 1 base, with 9 bases left in between. The CDR3 sequence is 14 residues long. Germline-derived CDR1 and CDR2 are MNHEY and SMNVEV (reference sequence).